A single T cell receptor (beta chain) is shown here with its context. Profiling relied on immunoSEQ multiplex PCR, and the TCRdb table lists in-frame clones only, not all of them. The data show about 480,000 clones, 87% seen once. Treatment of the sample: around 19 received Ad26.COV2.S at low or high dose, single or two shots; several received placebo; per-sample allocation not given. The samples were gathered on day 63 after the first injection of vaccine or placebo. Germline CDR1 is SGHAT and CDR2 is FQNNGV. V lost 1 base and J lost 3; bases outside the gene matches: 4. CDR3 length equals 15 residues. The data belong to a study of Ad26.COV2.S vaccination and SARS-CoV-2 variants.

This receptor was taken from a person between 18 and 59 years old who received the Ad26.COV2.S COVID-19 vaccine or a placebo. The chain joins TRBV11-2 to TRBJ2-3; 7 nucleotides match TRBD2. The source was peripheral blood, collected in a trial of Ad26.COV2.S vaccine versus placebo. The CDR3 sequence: CASSLGGGVTDTQYF. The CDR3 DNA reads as TGTGCCAGCAGCTTAGGGGGGGGAGTGACAGATACGCAGTATTTT.